This T cell receptor (beta chain) was identified in a study of immune evolution from preneoplasia to lung adenocarcinoma. Profiling relied on immunoSEQ multiplex PCR, and the TCRdb table lists in-frame clones only, not all of them. The table records about 12,000 clones, more than 75% of them present only once. This CDR3 region has 15 residues. Germline V gene sequence: CDR1 SGHTA, CDR2 FQGNSA. Germline trimming cut 1 base from V and 6 bases from J; bases unmatched to any gene: 4. Sequences were obtained from FFPE tissue from an adenomatous hyperplasia lung lesion. Subset denoted: atypical adenomatous hyperplasia (AAH), lung preneoplasia. The sequence came from a person aged 50-70 years with lung adenocarcinoma. V usage is TRBV7-2 and J usage is TRBJ2-1; 9 bases align to TRBD1. The CDR3 reads CASSLVGQGSNEQFF. Here the CDR3 DNA reads TGTGCCAGCAGCTTAGTGGGACAGGGTTCCAATGAGCAGTTCTTC.